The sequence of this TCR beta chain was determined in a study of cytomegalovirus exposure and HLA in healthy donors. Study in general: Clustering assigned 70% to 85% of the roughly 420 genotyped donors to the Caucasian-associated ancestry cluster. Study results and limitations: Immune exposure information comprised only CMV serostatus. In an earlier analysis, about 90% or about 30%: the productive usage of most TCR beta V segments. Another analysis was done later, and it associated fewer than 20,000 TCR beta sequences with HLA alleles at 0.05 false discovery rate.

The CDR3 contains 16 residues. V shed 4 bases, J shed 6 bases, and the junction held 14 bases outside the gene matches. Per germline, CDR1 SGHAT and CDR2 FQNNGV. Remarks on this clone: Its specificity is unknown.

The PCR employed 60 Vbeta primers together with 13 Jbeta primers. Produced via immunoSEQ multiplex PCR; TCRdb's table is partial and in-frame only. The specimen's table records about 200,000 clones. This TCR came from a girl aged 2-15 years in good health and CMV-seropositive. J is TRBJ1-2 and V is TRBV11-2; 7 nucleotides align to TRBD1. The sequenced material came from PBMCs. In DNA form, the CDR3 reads TGTGCCAGCAGCTCCAGTCGACAGGGACATCCGAATGGCTACACCTTC. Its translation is CASSSSRQGHPNGYTF. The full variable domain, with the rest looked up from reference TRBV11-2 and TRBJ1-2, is EAGVAQSPRYKIIEKRQSVAFWCNPISGHATLYWYQQILGQGPKLLIQFQNNGVVDDSQLPKDRFSAERLKGVDSTLKIQPAKLEDSAVYLCASSSSRQGHPNGYTFGSGTRLTVV.